This TCR beta chain was identified during a study of identical twins. Points from the study as a whole: It was possible that invariant MAIT and iNKT cells partly confounded the zero-insertion analyses. There were fewer insertions in abundant cord blood beta clonotypes, but memory repertoires showed no such pattern.

The CDR3 consists of 16 residues. Germline V gene lookup returns CDR1 SGHRS and CDR2 YFSETQ. V lost 5 bases to trimming and J lost 3 bases; unmatched junction nucleotides: 9. Regarding this clonotype: The antigen is unknown.

TCRdb re-called the 5' RACE reads with MiXCR, one entry per CDR3 protein. The sample carries a few hundred thousand distinct CDR3 sequences, 9% to 10% recorded once. The sample was also reused in another study, on yellow fever vaccine responses in identical twins.

What was sequenced was PBMCs. The chain combines TRBV5-1 with TRBJ2-3, with 10 bases that match TRBD2. The clonotype was recovered from a young woman in good health. For the CDR3, the DNA is TGCGCCAGCAGTTACGAAGCGGGGGGGCCGACAGATACGCAGTATTTT. Translated: CASSYEAGGPTDTQYF. The full variable domain, completed using reference TRBV5-1 and TRBJ2-3, is KAGVTQTPRYLIKTRGQQVTLSCSPISGHRSVSWYQQTPGQGLQFLFEYFSETQRNKGNFPGRFSGRQFSNSRSEMNVSTLELGDSALYLCASSYEAGGPTDTQYFGPGTRLTVL.